The 20 T cell receptor beta chains below were found in one sample sequenced in a study of T cell clonality in common variable immunodeficiency. Repertoires were generated with immunoSEQ multiplex PCR, while TCRdb's copy carries only in-frame clones and drops some. This sample comprises tens of thousands of clones, none seen once only. Sequencing was performed on peripheral blood mononuclear cells. These receptor sequences come from a person aged 18 to 70 in good health.

A word on this clone: Read coverage stops 3 residues before the CDR3 terminus; the germline J gene supplies the remainder. This chain uses TRBV19 with TRBJ2-4; 11 bases fit TRBD2. Germline loops: CDR1 LNHDA, CDR2 SQIVND (reference sequence). CDR3 length equals 16 residues. The ends lost 5 bases at V and 7 bases at J; junction bases unmatched: 10. CDR3: CASSDSGGAGWNIQYF. Incomplete CDR3 DNA: TGTGCCAGTAGTGATAGCGGGGGGGCGGGTTGGAACATT.

This clone has a count of ten or more. The read terminates 3 residues before the CDR3 end, so the remaining end is supplied by the germline J gene. The chain recombines TRBV20-1 with TRBJ2-5, with 10 bases fitting TRBD2. The CDR3 is 17 residues long. Germline CDR1 DFQATT, CDR2 SNEGSKA (reference sequence). The V and J ends lost 0 bases and 4 bases, in that order; junction bases with no gene match: 11. Incomplete CDR3 DNA: TGCAGTGCTAGAGAACCCGTGAGCGGGGGGGCCGCAGAGACC. Translating gives CSAREPVSGGAAET. The CDR3 in its entirety is CSAREPVSGGAAETQYF.

This clone was observed many times. The CDR3 end is not reached by the read, which stops 3 residues before it; the germline J gene fills it in. This rearrangement joins TRBV6-2 or TRBV6-3 to TRBJ1-1, with 10 bases identical to TRBD1. Germline V gives CDR1 MNHEY, CDR2 SVGEGT. The V segment lost 5 bases and the J segment 4 bases; nucleotides outside the gene matches: 4. The CDR3 has 14 residues. CDR3 in amino acids: CASSGDRGGTEAFF. CDR3 DNA (partial): TGTGCCAGCAGTGGGGACAGGGGTGGCACTGAA.

This clone has ten or more counts. Partial CDR3 DNA: TGTGCCTGGAGTGTTGCTGACAGGGATAATTCACCC. It codes for CAWSVADRDNSP. The full CDR3 sequence reads CAWSVADRDNSPLHF. This chain connects TRBV30 to TRBJ1-6, with 7 nucleotides matching TRBD1. The read finishes 3 residues shy of the CDR3 end, and the germline J gene is used to complete it. Germline V gene sequence: CDR1 GTSNPN, CDR2 SVGIG (reference sequence). The CDR3 totals 15 residues. The ends lost 0 bases at V and 5 bases at J; junction bases unmatched: 4.

This clone was recorded at least ten times. The read is 3 residues too short to cover the CDR3 end, so that end is filled in from the germline J gene. J is TRBJ2-5 and V is TRBV3-1 (or the pseudogene TRBV3-2); 8 nucleotides align to TRBD1. Trimming removed 4 bases from V and 5 bases from J; junction bases left unmatched: 3. This CDR3 has 13 residues. Germline V gene data show CDR1 as LGHDT and CDR2 as YNNKEL (reference sequence). This CDR3 reads CASSPTGGETQYF. CDR3 DNA, as far as it was read: TGTGCCAGCAGCCCTACAGGGGGTGAGACC.

This clone was seen ten or more times. The CDR3 end lies 3 residues beyond the end of the read and is filled in from the germline J gene. The gene calls are TRBV12-5 and TRBJ1-2; 7 bases match TRBD1. Germline V lookup: CDR1 LGHNT, CDR2 FRNRAP. V shed 9 bases, J shed 4 bases, and the junction held 8 bases outside the gene matches. The CDR3 has 13 residues. CDR3 sequence reads: CASPTGNVYGYTF. CDR3 DNA (partial): TGTGCTAGCCCGACAGGGAACGTCTATGGC. The full variable domain, in which reference TRBV12-5 and TRBJ1-2 provide the parts outside the CDR3, is DARVTQTPRHKVTEMGQEVTMRCQPILGHNTVFWYRQTMMQGLELLAYFRNRAPLDDSGMPKDRFSAEMPDATLATLKIQPSEPRDSAVYFCASPTGNVYGYTFGSGTRLTVV.

This clone was recorded at least ten times. The CDR3 end lies 3 residues beyond the end of the read and is filled in from the germline J gene. This chain links TRBV29-1 with TRBJ1-1, with D possibly being TRBD1 (5 bases). The CDR3 has 12 residues. Trimming took 3 bases from V and 1 from J, leaving 6 bases between them. Germline assignment: CDR1 SQVTM and CDR2 ANQGSEA. CDR3 in amino acids: CSVDRANTEAFF. The covered CDR3 bases are TGCAGCGTTGACAGGGCGAACACTGAA. The full variable domain, its missing parts supplied by reference TRBV29-1 and TRBJ1-1, is SAVISQKPSRDICQRGTSLTIQCQVDSQVTMMFWYRQQPGQSLTLIATANQGSEATYESGFVIDKFPISRPNLTFSTLTVSNMSPEDSSIYLCSVDRANTEAFFGQGTRLTVV.

This clone was counted many times. The observed sequence ends 3 residues before the CDR3 terminus, with the missing tail filled in from the germline J gene. The chain recombines TRBV14 with TRBJ2-5; 9 bases are a match to TRBD1. J was trimmed by 5 bases and V by 4 bases; bases with no gene match: 8. CDR1 is SGHDN, CDR2 FVKESK, per germline. This CDR3 is built from 15 residues. Here the CDR3 reads CASSPTGTGYETQYF. The part of the CDR3 DNA that was read is TGTGCCAGCAGCCCGACCGGGACAGGGTACGAGACC.

In its sample, this clone was seen many times. The missing CDR3 end, 3 residues past where the read stops, is filled in from the germline J gene. V is TRBV30 and J is TRBJ1-2, with 11 bases identical to TRBD1. Germline lookup yields CDR1 GTSNPN and CDR2 SVGIG (reference sequence). The CDR3 length is 13 residues. With 4 bases clipped from V and 5 bases from J, the junction kept 3 bases outside the gene matches. CDR3 loop: CAWTDRGLYGYTF. CDR3 DNA, as far as it was read: TGTGCCTGGACGGACAGGGGGCTTTATGGC.

This clone has ten or more counts. With the read ending 3 residues before the CDR3 end, the germline J gene is used to fill in that end. The chain links TRBV5-1 to TRBJ2-7; the D gene is possibly TRBD2 (6 bases). The CDR3 sequence is 16 residues long. Germline CDR1 and CDR2: SGHRS and YFSETQ. The germline V and J ends were trimmed by 4 bases and 1 base, with 18 bases remaining between them. CDR3 protein: CASSPGWGVGSYEQYF. The sequenced CDR3 bases are TGCGCCAGCAGCCCCGGTTGGGGGGTCGGATCCTACGAG.

Many counts were recorded for this clone. The read ends 3 residues shy of where the CDR3 ends; the end is completed using the germline J gene. The V gene is TRBV11-2, the J gene TRBJ2-2, with no clear D. The CDR3 is 13 residues long. Trimming removed 6 bases from V and 6 bases from J, with 11 bases in between. The germline CDR1 and CDR2 sequences are SGHAT and FQNNGV. The CDR3 loop is CASRSTPAGELFF. CDR3 bases read: TGTGCCAGCAGGTCCACCCCGGCCGGGGAG.

This clone was observed at least ten times. Sequencing ends 3 residues short of the CDR3 end; the germline J gene provides the rest. The rearrangement uses TRBV29-1 and TRBJ2-7; D might be TRBD1 (5 bases). Trimming removed 6 bases from V and 0 bases from J, with 9 bases in between. The CDR3 covers 12 residues. CDR1 is SQVTM and CDR2 is ANQGSEA in the germline V gene. The chain's CDR3 is CSVGRDSYEQYF. Incomplete CDR3 DNA: TGCAGCGTCGGCAGGGACTCCTACGAG.

This clone has a count of ten or more. The read terminates 3 residues ahead of where the CDR3 ends, so the germline J gene completes it. V gene TRBV10-3 combines with J gene TRBJ2-7; 8 bases are a match to TRBD1. The CDR3 has 16 amino acids. CDR1 ENHRY and CDR2 SYGVKD come from the germline V gene. The J segment lost 3 bases and the V segment lost 0 bases, leaving 7 bases of the junction unmatched. The CDR3 loop is CAISESDLGQDYEQYF. The sequenced CDR3 bases are TGTGCCATCAGTGAGTCGGATTTGGGACAGGACTACGAG.

Turning to this clone: The sequenced fragment ends 3 residues before the CDR3 boundary, so the rest is inferred from the germline J gene. Other nucleotide sequences from this sample produce the same CDR3. This rearrangement joins TRBV19 to TRBJ2-5; 12 bases fit TRBD1. CDR1 is LNHDA, CDR2 SQIVND, per germline (reference sequence). With V trimmed by 4 bases and J by 5 bases, 5 bases remained unmatched. The CDR3 length is 15 residues. CDR3 residues: CASSKGQGALETQYF. The CDR3 DNA, read in part, is TGTGCCAGTAGTAAGGGACAGGGGGCTTTGGAGACC.

In this sample, this clone is medium-sized. Read data end 3 residues before the CDR3 end; the end is taken from the germline J gene. The genes are TRBV20-1 and TRBJ2-2, with 12 bases lining up with TRBD2. This CDR3 has 16 amino acids. Germline assignment: CDR1 DFQATT and CDR2 SNEGSKA (reference sequence). Losses at the gene ends were 1 base for V and 2 bases for J; bases not matched to a gene: 2. The CDR3 reads CSARGLAGDNTGELFF. The CDR3 bases that were read are TGCAGTGCTAGAGGACTAGCGGGAGACAACACCGGGGAG.

In this sample, this clone turned up many times. The read terminates 3 residues ahead of where the CDR3 ends, so the germline J gene completes it. This chain connects TRBV4-1 to TRBJ2-7; tentative D call: TRBD2 (6 bases). V was cut by 1 base and J by 6 bases, with 13 bases left in between. Germline V CDR1 and CDR2: MGHRA, YSYEKL. The CDR3 has 14 residues. CDR3 sequence reads: CASSQGLRGAEQYF. The CDR3 bases that were read are TGCGCCAGCAGCCAAGGACTCCGCGGGGCCGAG.

This clone was counted many times. The read terminates 3 residues before the CDR3 end, so the remaining end is supplied by the germline J gene. This chain joins TRBV7-9 and TRBJ2-1, with D possibly TRBD2 on 7 matching bases. The CDR3 covers 14 residues. Trimming took 0 bases from V and 6 from J, leaving 9 bases between them. Germline V CDR1 and CDR2: SEHNR, FQNEAQ (reference sequence). CDR3: CASSLAGGLNEQFF. The CDR3 DNA, read in part, is TGTGCCAGCAGCTTAGCGGGGGGGCTCAATGAG.

This clone was counted many times. The read terminates 3 residues ahead of where the CDR3 ends, so the germline J gene completes it. The chain has TRBV28 and TRBJ2-7, with TRBD2 matching 10 bases. J gave up 3 bases and V 3 bases, and 11 bases lay outside the gene matches. The CDR3 runs 17 residues. Germline lookup yields CDR1 MDHEN and CDR2 SYDVKM. CDR3 amino acids: CASSFGAGGPYFYEQYF. CDR3 DNA, as far as it was read: TGTGCCAGCAGTTTTGGAGCGGGAGGGCCGTATTTCTACGAG.

This clone came up many times. The sequenced fragment ends 3 residues before the CDR3 boundary, so the rest is inferred from the germline J gene. The rearrangement uses TRBV6-1 and TRBJ1-6; 7 bases fit TRBD1. Germline CDR1 reads MNHNS; CDR2 reads SASEGT. This CDR3 contains 15 residues. The V segment lost 1 base and the J segment 10 bases; nucleotides outside the gene matches: 7. The DNA read from the CDR3 is TGTGCCAGCAGTGAAGGACAGGGTGGTAGGTCACCC. It codes for CASSEGQGGRSP. In full, the CDR3 reads CASSEGQGGRSPLHF.

This clone was recorded many times. The DNA ends 3 residues before the CDR3 does, and the rest of the CDR3 is filled in from the germline J gene. The rearrangement uses TRBV11-2 and TRBJ1-4, with 7 bases fitting TRBD1. J gave up 1 base and V 7 bases, and 6 bases lay outside the gene matches. Germline values: CDR1 SGHAT, CDR2 FQNNGV. The CDR3 has 15 amino acids. The DNA read from the CDR3 is TGTGCCAGCACCCGCCAGGGGGGAACTAATGAAAAA. It encodes CASTRQGGTNEK. The full-length CDR3 reads as CASTRQGGTNEKLFF. The variable domain in full, with the rest retrieved from reference TRBV11-2 and TRBJ1-4, is EAGVAQSPRYKIIEKRQSVAFWCNPISGHATLYWYQQILGQGPKLLIQFQNNGVVDDSQLPKDRFSAERLKGVDSTLKIQPAKLEDSAVYLCASTRQGGTNEKLFFGSGTQLSVL.